This TCR beta chain was obtained from a study of blood T cell repertoires in COVID-19. Background on the study: T cells, B-cell-depleted T cells, or PBMCs provided the cDNA or gDNA that served as material.

The CDR3 totals 15 residues. Trimming shortened V by 7 bases and J by 4 bases, and 19 bases separated the two germline ends. From germline, CDR1 is SGHDN and CDR2 FVKESK. Clones were sequenced by immunoSEQ multiplex PCR, and TCRdb holds only the in-frame ones, with some missing. There are roughly 220,000 clones in the sample; just over 85% occur only once, and over 4.5% lies in the top ten. The sample comprised peripheral blood. This clonotype originated in a man older than 75 with acute or convalescent COVID-19. This chain connects TRBV14 to TRBJ1-2, with D possibly TRBD1 on 6 matching bases. The CDR3: CASTHLLTGTYGYTF. In DNA form, the CDR3 reads TGTGCCAGCACCCATTTGCTAACAGGGACCTATGGCTACACCTTC.